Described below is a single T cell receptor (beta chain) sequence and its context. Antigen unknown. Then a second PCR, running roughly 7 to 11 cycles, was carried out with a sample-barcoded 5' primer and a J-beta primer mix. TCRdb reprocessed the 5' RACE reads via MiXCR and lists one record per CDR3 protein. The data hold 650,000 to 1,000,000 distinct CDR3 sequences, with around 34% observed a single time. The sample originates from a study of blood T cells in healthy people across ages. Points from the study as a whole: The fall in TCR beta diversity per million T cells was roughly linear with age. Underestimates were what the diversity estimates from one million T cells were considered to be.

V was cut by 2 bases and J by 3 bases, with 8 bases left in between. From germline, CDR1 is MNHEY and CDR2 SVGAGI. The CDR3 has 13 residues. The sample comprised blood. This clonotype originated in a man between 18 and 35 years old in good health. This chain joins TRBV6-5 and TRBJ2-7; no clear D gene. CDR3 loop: CASSYISVYEQYF. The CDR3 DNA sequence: TGTGCCAGCAGTTACATTTCGGTCTACGAGCAGTACTTC.